This TCR beta chain comes out of a study of T cell responses to AZD1222 COVID-19 vaccine. There are 13 residues in the CDR3. The V gene's germline CDR1 is MNHEY and CDR2 SVGAGI. Trimming cost V 10 bases and J 0 bases; bases outside gene matches: 5. Assay: immunoSEQ multiplex PCR; the TCRdb copy retains only in-frame clones and omits some. This sample has 140,000 to 150,000 clones; around nine tenths occur once, and the top ten carry 2.8%. The receptor comes from an adult in good health. This chain connects TRBV6-5 to TRBJ2-7; 8 bases map to TRBD1. The specimen comprised peripheral blood, sampled on day 0 of MenACWY control vaccination. CDR3 loop: CATYRGFSYEQYF. As DNA, the CDR3 is TGTGCCACCTACAGGGGGTTCTCCTACGAGCAGTACTTC.